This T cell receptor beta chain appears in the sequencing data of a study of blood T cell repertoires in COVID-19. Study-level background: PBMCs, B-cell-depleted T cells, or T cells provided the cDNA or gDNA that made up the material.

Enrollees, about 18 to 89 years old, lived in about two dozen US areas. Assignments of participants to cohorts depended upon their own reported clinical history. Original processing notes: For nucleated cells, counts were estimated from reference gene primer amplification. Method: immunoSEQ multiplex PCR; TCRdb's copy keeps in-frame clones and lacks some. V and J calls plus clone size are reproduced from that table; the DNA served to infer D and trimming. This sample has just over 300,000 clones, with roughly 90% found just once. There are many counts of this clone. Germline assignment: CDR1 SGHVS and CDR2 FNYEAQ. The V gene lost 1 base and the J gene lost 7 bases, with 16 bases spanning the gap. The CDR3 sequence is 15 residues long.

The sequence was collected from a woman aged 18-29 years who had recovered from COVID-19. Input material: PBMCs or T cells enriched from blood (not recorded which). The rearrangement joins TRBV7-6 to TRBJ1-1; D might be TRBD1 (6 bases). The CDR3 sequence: CASSLEGGALLEAFF. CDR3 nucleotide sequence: TGTGCCAGCAGCTTAGAGGGGGGGGCACTCCTTGAAGCTTTCTTT.